The rows below give T cell receptor beta chains drawn from one sample of a study of breast tumors, draining lymph nodes, adjacent tissues. TCRdb independently ran MiXCR on the multiplex PCR reads; one entry per CDR3 protein. The data show about 200,000 distinct CDR3 sequences, around 33% seen once. Input material: axillary lymph node tissue. Source of these receptors: a female donor with breast cancer. Some clones in this sample may be carry-over from other donors' samples. Both conserved end residues are part of each CDR3. A D gene is named only where the DNA matches it firmly. Expanded clones are given a class, and other clones once, few, many or no size at all.

j_call,v_call,clone_size,d_call,cdr3_aa,cdr3_nt
TRBJ2-3,TRBV20-1,.,.,CSALRGQSSYNEQYF,TGCAGTGCTCTCAGGGGCCAGAGCTCCTACAATGAGCAGTATTTT
TRBJ1-2,TRBV7-2,.,.,CASGQSYTF,TGTGCCAGTGGACAGAGCTACACCTTC
TRBJ2-5,TRBV5-5,many,.,CASSFRGSDYETQYF,TGTGCCAGCAGCTTTCGGGGCTCGGATTACGAGACCCAGTACTTC
TRBJ1-2,TRBV15,.,.,CATSRAVGDGYTF,TGTGCCACCAGCAGAGCGGTCGGGGATGGCTACACCTTC
TRBJ1-5,TRBV2,.,.,CASNLQGRGNQPQHF,TGTGCCAGCAATCTGCAGGGGAGAGGAAATCAGCCCCAGCATTTT
TRBJ2-1,TRBV3-1,.,.,CASSQPLAINEQFF,TGTGCCAGCAGCCAACCTCTAGCGATCAATGAGCAGTTCTTC
TRBJ1-1,TRBV20-1,.,.,CSVTQGFTEAFF,TGCAGTGTTACACAGGGTTTCACTGAAGCTTTCTTT
TRBJ2-1,TRBV5-4,.,TRBD2,CASSPRTRGVGNEQFF,TGTGCCAGCAGTCCCAGGACCCGGGGGGTAGGTAATGAGCAGTTCTTC
TRBJ2-2,TRBV24-1,.,.,CATSDLVERGELFF,TGTGCCACCAGTGATTTGGTAGAAAGAGGGGAGCTGTTTTTT
TRBJ2-3,TRBV5-1,.,TRBD2,CASSLGSSGSGNEQYF,TGCGCCAGCAGCTTGGGGTCTAGCGGGAGCGGCAATGAGCAGTATTTT
TRBJ2-3,TRBV12-3/TRBV12-4,many,.,CASSSGLLSWPQYF,TGTGCCAGCAGTAGCGGTCTACTAAGTTGGCCGCAGTATTTT
TRBJ1-2,TRBV6-5,few,.,CASSYSVSPGGGYTF,TGTGCCAGCAGTTACTCGGTCTCCCCTGGGGGCGGCTACACCTTC
TRBJ2-1,TRBV3-1,few,TRBD2,CASSQEWGREGSYNEQFF,TGTGCCAGCAGCCAAGAATGGGGGCGGGAGGGCTCCTACAATGAGCAGTTCTTC
TRBJ2-5,TRBV9,many,TRBD1,CASSVSTGGGETQYF,TGTGCCAGCAGCGTATCTACAGGGGGCGGAGAGACCCAGTACTTC
TRBJ1-1,TRBV11-3,once,.,CASSTQGGTEAFF,TGTGCCAGCAGCACTCAGGGCGGCACTGAAGCTTTCTTT
TRBJ1-2,TRBV7-2,.,.,CASSKLLANYGDTF,TGTGCCAGCAGCAAATTACTAGCTAATTATGGCGACACCTTC
TRBJ2-6,TRBV20-1,once,.,CSASKGRVNVLTF,TGCAGTGCTAGTAAGGGCAGGGTCAACGTCCTGACTTTC
TRBJ2-2,TRBV7-2,many,TRBD1,CASRGQGSTGELFF,TGTGCCAGCAGGGGACAGGGGAGCACCGGGGAGCTGTTTTTT
TRBJ1-2,TRBV9,many,TRBD1,CASSVAPQGVDGYTF,TGTGCCAGCAGCGTAGCTCCACAGGGGGTGGATGGCTACACCTTC
TRBJ2-7,TRBV3-1,many,.,CASSQGQDTGEQYF,TGTGCCAGCAGCCAAGGCCAGGATACGGGGGAGCAGTACTTC
TRBJ2-3,TRBV10-3,many,.,CAISEEGPDTQYF,TGTGCCATCAGTGAGGAGGGGCCAGATACGCAGTATTTT
TRBJ1-5,TRBV7-9,many,.,CASSPDRNQPQHF,TGTGCCAGCAGCCCCGACAGGAATCAGCCCCAGCATTTT
TRBJ2-7,TRBV6-6,many,TRBD1,CASSYPTGGTGQYEQYF,TGTGCCAGCAGTTACCCGACAGGCGGGACAGGGCAGTACGAGCAGTACTTC
TRBJ1-6,TRBV20-1,many,.,CSALGGNSPLHF,TGCAGTGCCTTGGGGGGTAATTCACCCCTCCACTTT
TRBJ2-1,TRBV6-1,many,TRBD2,CASSNWLAGGRNEQFF,TGTGCCAGCAGTAACTGGCTAGCGGGGGGGCGGAATGAGCAGTTCTTC
TRBJ2-7,TRBV11-3,.,.,CASSQDSSSYEQYF,TGTGCCAGCAGCCAGGACTCCAGCTCCTACGAGCAGTACTTC
TRBJ1-2,TRBV29-1,few,.,CSVELGNYGYTF,TGCAGCGTTGAACTGGGGAACTATGGCTACACCTTC
TRBJ1-2,TRBV29-1,.,TRBD1,CSVEEFQVPASAGKTGVYGYTF,TGCAGCGTTGAAGAATTCCAGGTCCCCGCCAGTGCTGGGAAGACAGGGGTTTATGGCTACACCTTC
TRBJ2-5,TRBV30,many,.,CAWSVRTGTGGETQYF,TGTGCCTGGAGTGTACGGACCGGGACTGGGGGGGAGACCCAGTACTTC
TRBJ1-2,TRBV7-3,.,.,CASSPSEAGSYGYTF,TGTGCCAGCAGCCCCTCAGAAGCGGGCTCCTATGGCTACACCTTC
TRBJ2-7,TRBV7-9,many,TRBD2,CASSYGLAGPYEQYF,TGTGCCAGCAGCTATGGACTAGCGGGACCCTACGAGCAGTACTTC
TRBJ2-2,TRBV9,once,TRBD2,CASSVSTGTSGRTRELFF,TGTGCCAGCAGCGTATCCACTGGGACTAGCGGGAGGACGCGGGAGCTGTTTTTT
TRBJ2-1,TRBV28,once,TRBD1,CASNLGGTGGYNEQFF,TGTGCCAGCAACCTGGGTGGGACAGGGGGGTACAATGAGCAGTTCTTC
TRBJ1-2,TRBV18,many,.,CASSPVPTSNYGYTF,TGTGCCAGCTCACCGGTGCCGACATCTAACTATGGCTACACCTTC
TRBJ2-1,TRBV11-3,.,TRBD2,CASSQQTSGRNPYSEQFF,TGTGCCAGCAGCCAACAGACTAGCGGGAGAAACCCCTACAGTGAGCAGTTCTTC
TRBJ1-5,TRBV6-5,many,.,CASSYSPGQPQHF,TGTGCCAGCAGTTACTCTCCGGGGCAGCCCCAGCATTTT
TRBJ1-2,TRBV18,few,.,CASSPVSGNLGGYTF,TGTGCCAGCTCACCAGTGAGCGGCAACCTGGGTGGCTACACCTTC
TRBJ1-6,TRBV7-2,many,TRBD1,CASSLGGTGYSPLHF,TGTGCCAGCAGCTTAGGGGGGACAGGGTATTCACCCCTCCACTTT
TRBJ2-5,TRBV4-1,many,.,CASSQDARHREKTQYF,TGCGCCAGCAGCCAAGATGCGAGACACAGGGAAAAGACCCAGTACTTC
TRBJ2-3,TRBV5-4,many,.,CASSLVLGGSDTQYF,TGTGCCAGCAGCTTGGTTTTAGGTGGATCAGATACGCAGTATTTT
TRBJ1-5,TRBV20-1,many,.,CSARDQSYQPQHF,TGCAGTGCTAGGGATCAGTCCTATCAGCCCCAGCATTTT
TRBJ2-7,TRBV30,many,TRBD1,CAWTTGSYEQYF,TGTGCCTGGACGACAGGGTCCTACGAGCAGTACTTC
TRBJ2-7,TRBV7-9,many,.,CASSLSGTPYEQYF,TGTGCCAGCAGCTTATCAGGGACGCCCTACGAGCAGTACTTC
TRBJ2-1,TRBV2,many,TRBD2,CASSSTSGGAGSQEQFF,TGTGCCAGCAGTTCGACTAGCGGGGGGGCTGGTAGTCAGGAGCAGTTCTTC
TRBJ1-2,TRBV24-1,.,.,CATSDLRDPGNTF,TGTGCCACCAGTGATTTGAGGGATCCTGGAAACACCTTC
TRBJ2-3,TRBV18,.,TRBD1,CASSSTDRADTQYF,TGTGCCAGCTCATCCACCGACAGGGCAGATACGCAGTATTTT
TRBJ1-5,TRBV6-1,many,.,CASLGGSQPQHF,TGTGCCAGCCTAGGGGGTAGTCAGCCCCAGCATTTT